The rows below give T cell receptor beta chains drawn from one sample of a study of T cell responses to AZD1222 COVID-19 vaccine. TCRdb's table, derived via immunoSEQ multiplex PCR, lists solely in-frame clones and lacks some. The sample comprises about 110,000 clones, around 89% of which are singletons, and about 2.7% rests with the top ten. The specimen comprised peripheral blood, sampled on day 0 of AZD1222 vaccination. These TCRs come from an adult in good health. CDR3s include the opening cysteine and the closing phenylalanine or tryptophan. Each record gives: V gene, D gene, J gene, CDR3 protein. A D gene is named only where the DNA matches it firmly.

TRBV20-1	NA	TRBJ2-5	CSARDVETQYF
TRBV29-1	TRBD1	TRBJ2-7	CSARTGGIYEQYF
TRBV19	NA	TRBJ1-5	CASAYRSNQPQHF
TRBV28	NA	TRBJ2-7	CASSSTGQGEQYF
TRBV4-1	TRBD1	TRBJ1-2	CASSPGQVHGYTF
TRBV27	NA	TRBJ2-1	CASSLLPSSYNEQFF
TRBV13	TRBD2	TRBJ2-1	CASSSNQGLAGPSSYNEQFF
TRBV6-5	NA	TRBJ2-7	CASTPQPGEAEQYF
TRBV5-1	NA	TRBJ1-2	CASSLGDPNYGYTF
TRBV13	NA	TRBJ2-7	CASSWGLIPYEQYF
TRBV19	NA	TRBJ1-5	CASSMGSPSSAQHF
TRBV29-1	TRBD2	TRBJ2-1	CSVEGVLAGSYNEQFF
TRBV7-9	NA	TRBJ1-1	CASSPIGLSGAFF
TRBV14	NA	TRBJ2-3	CASSQVPGPPDTQYF
TRBV20-1	NA	TRBJ1-3	CSALILDTIYF
TRBV2	NA	TRBJ1-2	CASSEITVNYGYTF
TRBV5-5	NA	TRBJ1-1	CASRRQGTMNTEAFF